This T cell receptor beta chain was documented in a study of Ad26.COV2.S vaccination and SARS-CoV-2 variants. Across the study: Enrolled in COV1001, the donor was in the Ad26.COV2.S trial arm, which received the vaccine. Study-wide points: Placebo recipients trailed vaccine recipients in spike-specific TCR breadth.

The sample's treatment: roughly 19 received Ad26.COV2.S at low or high dose, single or two shots; 5 received placebo; per-sample allocation not given. At day 63 after the first vaccine or placebo injection, samples were drawn. The protocol was immunoSEQ multiplex PCR, while the TCRdb copy is restricted to in-frame clones and leaves out a portion. The data contain roughly 700,000 clones, about 90% of them singletons. On this clone: The antigen is undetermined.

The starting material was peripheral blood, obtained in a trial of Ad26.COV2.S vaccine versus placebo. The receptor was derived from a person aged 18 to 59 who received the Ad26.COV2.S COVID-19 vaccine or a placebo.

The CDR3 DNA reads TGTGCCACCAGTGAGACGGCCGGGGGACAAGAGACCCAGTACTTC. It specifies CATSETAGGQETQYF. This chain joins TRBV24-1 and TRBJ2-5, with D possibly TRBD2 on 6 matching bases. The CDR3 runs to 15 residues. CDR1 is KGHDR, CDR2 SFDVKD, per germline. Deletions cut 4 bases from V and 2 bases from J, with 13 bases between.